This is a list of T cell receptor beta chains from one sample in a study of cytomegalovirus exposure and HLA in healthy donors. Only in-frame clones appear in the TCRdb table, and some are missing; sequencing was by immunoSEQ multiplex PCR. The sample consists of some 140,000 clones, around 80% of them appearing once. The sequenced sample was PBMCs. The origin of the receptors is a female donor in good health and CMV-seropositive. Each CDR3 is given with its conserved first and last residue. A D gene is named only where the DNA matches it firmly. Not all rows give a size; the values are once, few, many and, for expanded clones, a class.

cdr3_aa,cdr3_nt,d_call,v_call,clone_size,j_call
CSVFGRADTQYF,TGCAGCGTTTTCGGGCGGGCAGATACGCAGTATTTT,-,TRBV29-1,medium-sized,TRBJ2-3
CASRREGATEAFF,TGTGCCAGCAGAAGGGAAGGGGCGACTGAAGCTTTCTTT,-,TRBV2,-,TRBJ1-1
CASSSLYEQYF,TGTGCCAGCAGCTCCCTCTACGAGCAGTACTTC,-,TRBV7-6,once,TRBJ2-7
CASGTGVTMGQFF,TGTGCCAGCGGGACAGGGGTTACAATGGGGCAGTTCTTC,TRBD1,TRBV28,-,TRBJ2-1
CASSDSIQGNGGTEAFF,TGTGCCAGCTCCGACTCAATACAGGGGAATGGAGGCACTGAAGCTTTCTTT,TRBD1,TRBV18,-,TRBJ1-1
CASSLGSWKWTGEQYF,TGTGCCAGCAGTCTTGGCAGCTGGAAATGGACGGGGGAGCAGTACTTC,-,TRBV25-1,-,TRBJ2-5
CAISAAGSDNEQFF,TGTGCCATCAGTGCTGCGGGCTCTGACAATGAGCAGTTCTTC,-,TRBV10-3,-,TRBJ2-1
CASSARRLNTGELFF,TGTGCCAGCAGCGCCCGGAGACTTAACACCGGGGAGCTGTTTTTT,-,TRBV9,-,TRBJ2-2
CSVENIRGSKYEQYF,TGCAGCGTTGAAAATATCAGGGGGTCCAAATACGAGCAGTACTTC,TRBD1,TRBV29-1,-,TRBJ2-7
CASSVAQPQHF,TGTGCCAGCAGTGTCGCGCAGCCCCAGCATTTT,-,TRBV2,-,TRBJ1-5
CASSFYPYEQYF,TGTGCCAGCAGCTTTTATCCCTACGAGCAGTACTTC,-,TRBV7-9,-,TRBJ2-7
CASGGELGGYTF,TGTGCCAGCGGTGGGGAGCTCGGCGGCTACACCTTC,-,TRBV9,-,TRBJ1-2
CASSQGVAGGQETQYF,TGCGCCAGCAGCCAAGGAGTGGCGGGGGGCCAAGAGACCCAGTACTTC,TRBD2,TRBV5-1,-,TRBJ2-5
CAWREYEVPHGYTF,TGTGCCTGGAGGGAATACGAGGTGCCCCATGGCTACACCTTC,-,TRBV30,-,TRBJ1-2
CASGPIQETQYF,TGTGCCAGCGGGCCAATTCAAGAGACCCAGTACTTC,-,TRBV2,once,TRBJ2-5
CASSNSNYYGYTF,TGTGCCAGCAGTAATTCGAACTACTATGGCTACACCTTC,-,TRBV6-5,-,TRBJ1-2
CASSSSGGADTQYF,TGCGCCAGCAGTTCCAGCGGGGGGGCGGATACGCAGTATTTT,TRBD2,TRBV10-1,-,TRBJ2-3
CASSPGLGQFF,TGTGCCAGCAGTCCGGGACTAGGCCAGTTCTTC,TRBD2,TRBV11-2,-,TRBJ2-1
CASSPDREGRETQYF,TGTGCCAGCAGTCCCGACAGGGAAGGACGAGAGACCCAGTACTTC,TRBD1,TRBV28,-,TRBJ2-5
CANGKTGPRANNEQFF,TGTGCCAACGGGAAGACAGGACCGAGGGCAAACAATGAGCAGTTCTTC,-,TRBV7-9,-,TRBJ2-1
CASSPITGNRYNEQFF,TGCGCCAGCAGCCCGATAACAGGAAACCGCTACAATGAGCAGTTCTTC,-,TRBV5-1,-,TRBJ2-1
CASSPWTGGASEAFF,TGTGCCAGCTCACCCTGGACAGGGGGCGCGTCTGAAGCTTTCTTT,TRBD1,TRBV18,-,TRBJ1-1
CASSDSRTSHSGANVLTF,TGTGCCAGCAGTGACTCAAGGACTAGCCACTCTGGGGCCAACGTCCTGACTTTC,TRBD2,TRBV6-4,-,TRBJ2-6
CASSLHSRGSYNEQFF,TGTGCCAGCAGTTTACATAGCCGGGGGAGTTACAATGAGCAGTTCTTC,-,TRBV27,-,TRBJ2-1
CASSVAYRGGEQFF,TGTGCCAGCAGCGTAGCTTACCGGGGGGGTGAGCAGTTCTTC,TRBD2,TRBV9,many,TRBJ2-1
CASGDRLYTDTQYF,TGTGCCAGCGGTGACAGGCTTTACACAGATACGCAGTATTTT,-,TRBV2,once,TRBJ2-3
CASSPGRDSYEQYF,TGTGCCAGCAGCCCCGGCAGGGACTCCTACGAGCAGTACTTC,-,TRBV5-8,once,TRBJ2-7
CASSIGGGRETQYF,TGTGCCAGTAGTATAGGTGGGGGCCGCGAGACCCAGTACTTC,-,TRBV19,once,TRBJ2-5
CASSLTGGPYGYTF,TGCGCCAGCAGCTTGACAGGGGGCCCCTATGGCTACACCTTC,TRBD1,TRBV5-1,-,TRBJ1-2
CASSWTSGADTQYF,TGTGCCAGCAGTTGGACTAGCGGGGCAGATACGCAGTATTTT,TRBD2,TRBV6-5,-,TRBJ2-3